The rows below give T cell receptor beta chains drawn from one sample of a study of blood T cell repertoires in COVID-19. Data came from immunoSEQ multiplex PCR; TCRdb stores just in-frame clones and leaves some out. Of nearly 250,000 clones in the sample, roughly 86% were seen once. What was sequenced was PBMCs or T cells enriched from blood (not recorded which). Receptor source: a woman aged 45-65 years who had recovered from COVID-19. Each CDR3 is given with its conserved first and last residue. The D gene is left open where the match is weak. Part of the rows lack a size; the others show once, few, many or a class for expanded clones.

clone size,J gene,V gene,D gene,CDR3 protein,CDR3 DNA
NA,TRBJ2-7,TRBV7-9,TRBD2,CASSWKRDWGVREQYF,TGTGCCAGCAGCTGGAAGCGGGATTGGGGCGTTCGAGAGCAGTACTTC
NA,TRBJ2-5,TRBV4-1,TRBD2,CASSQGQAGGGEAQYF,TGCGCCAGCAGCCAAGGGCAAGCGGGGGGCGGGGAAGCCCAGTACTTC
NA,TRBJ1-1,TRBV2,TRBD1,CASSRTGVNTEAFF,TGTGCCAGCAGCCGGACAGGGGTGAACACTGAAGCTTTCTTT
NA,TRBJ1-3,TRBV25-1,TRBD1,CASSEFGTAGNTIYF,TGTGCCAGCAGTGAATTTGGGACAGCGGGAAACACCATATATTTT
NA,TRBJ1-6,TRBV7-2,TRBD1,CASSLVTGGISPLHF,TGTGCCAGCAGCTTAGTGACAGGGGGGATCTCACCCCTCCACTTT
NA,TRBJ1-5,TRBV15,TRBD1,CATSTDRGEQPQHF,TGTGCCACCAGCACCGACAGGGGGGAGCAGCCCCAGCATTTT
NA,TRBJ1-6,TRBV30,NA,CAWSAGGDSPLHF,TGTGCCTGGAGCGCCGGGGGAGATTCACCCCTCCACTTT
NA,TRBJ2-1,TRBV5-8,NA,CASSSGVSSYNEQFF,TGTGCCAGCAGCTCCGGGGTCAGCTCCTACAATGAGCAGTTCTTC
NA,TRBJ2-7,TRBV9,NA,CASSPRPGSYEQYF,TGTGCCAGCAGCCCCCGCCCCGGCTCCTACGAGCAGTACTTC
NA,TRBJ2-7,TRBV7-2,TRBD2,CASTSGLGGLSSYEQYF,TGTGCCAGCACCAGCGGGTTGGGGGGACTAAGCTCCTACGAGCAGTACTTC
NA,TRBJ1-2,TRBV4-1,TRBD1,CASSQRQGGYTF,TGCGCCAGCAGCCAGCGACAGGGTGGCTACACCTTC
NA,TRBJ2-7,TRBV2,TRBD2,CASSVVSGGYEQYF,TGTGCCAGCAGTGTGGTCTCGGGAGGCTACGAGCAGTACTTC
NA,TRBJ1-2,TRBV7-6,TRBD1,CASTRGTGFGYGYTF,TGTGCCAGCACCCGGGGGACAGGGTTTGGTTATGGCTACACCTTC
NA,TRBJ1-1,TRBV11-2,NA,CASSPLQGGGTEAFF,TGTGCCAGCAGCCCTTTACAGGGAGGGGGTACTGAAGCTTTCTTT
NA,TRBJ2-3,TRBV11-2,TRBD2,CASSWSSGTSTDTQYF,TGTGCCAGCAGCTGGAGTAGCGGGACGAGCACAGATACGCAGTATTTT
NA,TRBJ1-1,TRBV14,NA,CASSLIDPGDTEAFF,TGTGCCAGCAGCCTCATCGACCCCGGGGACACTGAAGCTTTCTTT
NA,TRBJ2-7,TRBV29-1,NA,CSVEAGAEYEQYF,TGCAGCGTTGAAGCAGGGGCAGAATACGAGCAGTACTTC
NA,TRBJ1-2,TRBV5-4,NA,CASSLVVWGRENYGYTF,TGTGCCAGCAGCTTGGTAGTTTGGGGCCGAGAGAACTATGGCTACACCTTC
NA,TRBJ1-5,TRBV19,NA,CASSSGGGRGNQPQHF,TGTGCCAGTAGTAGTGGCGGGGGTAGGGGCAATCAGCCCCAGCATTTT
NA,TRBJ2-3,TRBV4-3,NA,CASSQDFGLAGDTQYF,TGCGCCAGCAGCCAAGATTTTGGTCTAGCAGGAGATACGCAGTATTTT
NA,TRBJ2-7,TRBV27,NA,CASSLIASSSYEQYF,TGTGCCAGCAGTCTGATTGCCTCTAGCTCCTACGAGCAGTACTTC
NA,TRBJ1-2,TRBV30,NA,CAWSVRGSGYTF,TGTGCCTGGAGTGTACGAGGTAGTGGCTACACCTTC
NA,TRBJ1-5,TRBV30,TRBD1,CAWSADRGRKPQHF,TGTGCCTGGAGTGCGGACAGGGGTCGGAAGCCCCAGCATTTT
NA,TRBJ2-1,TRBV6-5,TRBD1,CASRRGQVEGEQFF,TGTGCCAGCAGGAGGGGACAGGTTGAAGGTGAGCAGTTCTTC
NA,TRBJ2-7,TRBV27,NA,CASSPPGRSYEQYF,TGTGCCAGCAGTCCCCCGGGTAGGTCCTACGAGCAGTACTTC
NA,TRBJ2-2,TRBV11-3,NA,CASSTENTGELFF,TGTGCCAGCAGCACAGAGAACACCGGGGAGCTGTTTTTT
NA,TRBJ2-3,TRBV5-5,TRBD1,CASSTGQVRDTQYF,TGTGCCAGCAGCACAGGACAGGTCAGAGATACGCAGTATTTT
NA,TRBJ2-5,TRBV7-9,TRBD2,CASRGLAGGTQETQYF,TGTGCCAGCAGGGGACTAGCGGGGGGGACCCAAGAGACCCAGTACTTC
NA,TRBJ2-2,TRBV6-4,NA,CANYRDLGIKTGELFF,TGTGCCAATTACAGGGACCTCGGGATTAAAACCGGGGAGCTGTTTTTT
few,TRBJ1-3,TRBV7-9,NA,CASSLWYTSGNTIYF,TGTGCCAGCAGCTTATGGTACACCTCTGGAAACACCATATATTTT
NA,TRBJ1-1,TRBV19,NA,CASSILGGYNTEAFF,TGTGCCAGTAGCATTTTGGGGGGTTACAACACTGAAGCTTTCTTT
NA,TRBJ2-6,TRBV28,NA,CASNLGGSGANVLTF,TGTGCCAGCAACCTAGGGGGAAGTGGGGCCAACGTCCTGACTTTC
NA,TRBJ2-5,TRBV5-1,NA,CASSPLTGGGTQTQYF,TGCGCCAGCAGCCCCCTCACAGGGGGGGGAACCCAGACCCAGTACTTC
NA,TRBJ2-7,TRBV12-3/TRBV12-4,NA,CASSYASSYEQYF,TGTGCCAGCAGTTATGCTAGCTCCTACGAGCAGTACTTC
NA,TRBJ1-2,TRBV3-1/TRBV3-2,NA,CASSQEGGGRRSGGGYTF,TGTGCCAGCAGCCAAGAGGGCGGGGGGCGAAGATCTGGAGGAGGCTACACCTTC
NA,TRBJ1-1,TRBV29-1,NA,CSVANIVNTEAFF,TGCAGCGTCGCAAACATTGTGAACACTGAAGCTTTCTTT
few,TRBJ1-1,TRBV18,NA,CASSLDIGLNTEAFF,TGTGCCAGCTCACTGGACATCGGTCTGAACACTGAAGCTTTCTTT
once,TRBJ2-7,TRBV28,TRBD2,CASSFLLAELSYEQYF,TGTGCCAGCAGTTTCCTTCTAGCGGAGCTCTCCTACGAGCAGTACTTC